The text below deals with one T cell receptor (beta chain). CDR3 length equals 13 residues. The ends lost 4 bases at V and 8 bases at J; junction bases unmatched: 6. Germline-derived CDR1 and CDR2 are SGHTA and FQGNSA. Original methodology: Amplifying reference gene primers gave estimates of nucleated cell counts. Assay: immunoSEQ multiplex PCR; the TCRdb copy retains only in-frame clones and omits some. The DNA was the basis for D and trimming; V, J and clone size are from that table. The sample holds 40,000 to 50,000 clones, about 90% seen once. This specimen comes from a study of blood T cell repertoires in COVID-19.

Sequencing input: peripheral blood. J is TRBJ1-2 and V is TRBV7-2, with 8 bases matching TRBD1. The clonotype comes from a man aged 65-85 years with active COVID-19. The CDR3 DNA reads TGTGCCAGCAGCTCGGACAGGGCTGGAGGCTACACCTTC. Translation gives CASSSDRAGGYTF.